A selection of T cell receptor beta chains follows, all from one sample in a study of CD8 T cells in Susac syndrome. Via MiXCR, TCRdb re-called the immunoSEQ multiplex PCR reads, giving one row per CDR3 protein. This table has around 71,000 distinct CDR3 sequences, about 92% appearing once. The sample comprised CD4+ T cells from PBMCs. All receptors come from a human donor with Susac syndrome. CDR3s include the opening cysteine and the closing phenylalanine or tryptophan. The D gene is left open where the match is weak. A row's size may be missing; if present it is once, few, many or a size class.

V: TRBV7-3; D: TRBD1; J: TRBJ2-3; size: once; DNA: TGTGCCAGCAGCCCCGGGACAGTGGGCACAGATACGCAGTATTTT; CDR3: CASSPGTVGTDTQYF
V: TRBV27; D: -; J: TRBJ2-6; size: once; DNA: TGTGCCAGCAGATACAGAGGCCTCCTTGGGGCCAACGTCCTGACTTTC; CDR3: CASRYRGLLGANVLTF
V: TRBV6-2/TRBV6-3; D: -; J: TRBJ2-1; size: -; DNA: TGTGCCAGCACTTCGGGGAAGGGTTCCTACAATGAGCAGTTCTTC; CDR3: CASTSGKGSYNEQFF
V: TRBV28; D: -; J: TRBJ2-3; size: -; DNA: TGTGCCAGCAGTCGGGCAGGTGATCCTGATACGCAGTATTTT; CDR3: CASSRAGDPDTQYF
V: TRBV6-2/TRBV6-3; D: TRBD1; J: TRBJ1-5; size: -; DNA: TGTGCCAGCAGAGGGACAGGGTCGGAGCCCCAGCATTTT; CDR3: CASRGTGSEPQHF
V: TRBV30; D: TRBD1; J: TRBJ1-5; size: -; DNA: TGTGCCTGGACCGCCGGGACAGGGCCTTATAGCAATCAGCCCCAGCATTTT; CDR3: CAWTAGTGPYSNQPQHF
V: TRBV30; D: -; J: TRBJ2-3; size: -; DNA: TGTGCCTGGGGGCCAGATACGCAGTATTTT; CDR3: CAWGPDTQYF
V: TRBV19; D: -; J: TRBJ2-3; size: -; DNA: TGTGCCAGTCGCATCCAGGGGCGCACAGATACGCAGTATTTT; CDR3: CASRIQGRTDTQYF
V: TRBV6-2/TRBV6-3; D: -; J: TRBJ2-5; size: -; DNA: TGTGCCAGCAGTTACTTGGGAGTCCAAGAGACCCAGTACTTC; CDR3: CASSYLGVQETQYF
V: TRBV7-3; D: -; J: TRBJ2-5; size: few; DNA: TGTGCCAGCAGCAAAACCAGCATGTACCAAGAGACCCAGTACTTC; CDR3: CASSKTSMYQETQYF
V: TRBV11-3; D: -; J: TRBJ1-2; size: -; DNA: TGTGCCAGCGAAGAGATTAGGTATGGCTACACCTTC; CDR3: CASEEIRYGYTF
V: TRBV20-1; D: -; J: TRBJ1-4; size: -; DNA: TGCAGTGCTAGGCGAGACAGCTTGAATGAAAAACTGTTTTTT; CDR3: CSARRDSLNEKLFF
V: TRBV4-2; D: -; J: TRBJ1-5; size: -; DNA: TGTGCCAGCAGCCAACAGGGGAGAAGCAATCAGCCCCAGCATTTT; CDR3: CASSQQGRSNQPQHF
V: TRBV5-1; D: TRBD1; J: TRBJ1-1; size: -; DNA: TGCGCCAGCAGCCAAGGGGACAGGGAGAACACTGAAGCTTTCTTT; CDR3: CASSQGDRENTEAFF
V: TRBV6-2/TRBV6-3; D: TRBD1; J: TRBJ2-7; size: -; DNA: TGTGCCAGCGTTGGGACAGGGAGAGACGAGCAGTACTTC; CDR3: CASVGTGRDEQYF
V: TRBV21-1; D: -; J: TRBJ2-2; size: once; DNA: TGTGCCAGCAGCAAAGGCCTGAATACCACCGGGGAGCTGTTTTTT; CDR3: CASSKGLNTTGELFF
V: TRBV20-1; D: -; J: TRBJ1-2; size: -; DNA: TGCAGTGCTAGGGGGGTGGACTATGGCTACACCTTC; CDR3: CSARGVDYGYTF
V: TRBV7-3; D: -; J: TRBJ1-1; size: -; DNA: TGTGCCAGCAGCCTAGGGGTAATGAACACTGAAGCTTTCTTT; CDR3: CASSLGVMNTEAFF
V: TRBV23-1; D: -; J: TRBJ2-3; size: -; DNA: TGCGCCAGCAGCGAAGACAGGCCTCGGGGCACAGATACGCAGTATTTT; CDR3: CASSEDRPRGTDTQYF
V: TRBV6-5; D: -; J: TRBJ1-1; size: -; DNA: TGTGCCAGCAGACCACGGGAACAGGGGAACACTGAAGCTTTCTTT; CDR3: CASRPREQGNTEAFF
V: TRBV7-9; D: -; J: TRBJ2-2; size: once; DNA: TGTGCCAGCAGCTTAGTCTTGGACACCGGGGAGCTGTTTTTT; CDR3: CASSLVLDTGELFF
V: TRBV7-9; D: -; J: TRBJ1-1; size: -; DNA: TGTGCCAGCAGCTTAAGGACCGGGAGGGGTTTCTTT; CDR3: CASSLRTGRGFF
V: TRBV30; D: -; J: TRBJ2-7; size: once; DNA: TGTGCCTGGAGAATCAACGAATACGAGCAGTACTTC; CDR3: CAWRINEYEQYF
V: TRBV3-1; D: TRBD2; J: TRBJ2-5; size: -; DNA: TGTGCCAGCAGCCAAGATAGGGTTAGCGGGGGAGAGACCCAGTACTTC; CDR3: CASSQDRVSGGETQYF
V: TRBV13; D: -; J: TRBJ2-2; size: once; DNA: TGTGCCAGCAGCGCACCCGGGGTCAGGGGCACCGGGGAGCTGTTTTTT; CDR3: CASSAPGVRGTGELFF
V: TRBV29-1; D: -; J: TRBJ2-3; size: once; DNA: TGCAGCGTCCGGGACAGCACAGATACGCAGTATTTT; CDR3: CSVRDSTDTQYF
V: TRBV6-5; D: -; J: TRBJ2-2; size: -; DNA: TGTGCCAGCAGTTCCTACTTGACGGGCACCGGGGAGCTGTTTTTT; CDR3: CASSSYLTGTGELFF
V: TRBV7-2; D: -; J: TRBJ2-3; size: -; DNA: TGTGCCAGCAGCCCCCGATGGGACGCTAGCAAACGATTTTCAGATACGCAGTATTTT; CDR3: CASSPRWDASKRFSDTQYF
V: TRBV28; D: TRBD1; J: TRBJ2-3; size: -; DNA: TGTGCCAGCAGTTTAGGCGGACAGGGGGCAGATACGCAGTATTTT; CDR3: CASSLGGQGADTQYF
V: TRBV5-1; D: TRBD1; J: TRBJ1-6; size: -; DNA: TGCGCCAGCAGCTTGGAGGGGGCGCGATTATCACCCCTCCACTTT; CDR3: CASSLEGARLSPLHF
V: TRBV30; D: -; J: TRBJ2-3; size: -; DNA: TGTGCCTGGGGCACAGATACGCAGTATTTT; CDR3: CAWGTDTQYF
V: TRBV12-3/TRBV12-4; D: TRBD1; J: TRBJ2-1; size: -; DNA: TGTGCCAGCAGTTTAGCGTCGGGACAGGGGGCGCGATACAATGAGCAGTTCTTC; CDR3: CASSLASGQGARYNEQFF
V: TRBV2; D: TRBD2; J: TRBJ2-3; size: -; DNA: TGTGCCAGCAGTGAGAACGGGGGGGCAGAAGATACGCAGTATTTT; CDR3: CASSENGGAEDTQYF
V: TRBV6-2/TRBV6-3; D: -; J: TRBJ2-1; size: -; DNA: TGTGCCAGCAGTTACCCGCATGAGCAGTTCTTC; CDR3: CASSYPHEQFF
V: TRBV18; D: -; J: TRBJ1-5; size: -; DNA: TGTGCCAGCTCACGGGACGGGGGGCCTCAGCCCCAGCATTTT; CDR3: CASSRDGGPQPQHF
V: TRBV6-2/TRBV6-3; D: TRBD2; J: TRBJ2-3; size: once; DNA: TGTGCCAGCAGTATACCGGGACTAGCGTGGAATACGCAGTATTTT; CDR3: CASSIPGLAWNTQYF
V: TRBV7-9; D: TRBD2; J: TRBJ2-7; size: -; DNA: TGTGCCAGCAGCTTTAGCGGGGGGCCTCTCGAGCAGTACTTC; CDR3: CASSFSGGPLEQYF
V: TRBV3-1; D: -; J: TRBJ2-5; size: -; DNA: TGTGCCAGCAGCGAATGGGGGGCCCAGTCCTTC; CDR3: CASSEWGAQSF
V: TRBV11-2; D: -; J: TRBJ1-6; size: -; DNA: TGTGCCAGCAGCTTAGTGCTGGGGCGAGCGCTCAGGGGTTCACCCCTCCACTTT; CDR3: CASSLVLGRALRGSPLHF
V: TRBV28; D: -; J: TRBJ2-5; size: -; DNA: TGTGCCAGCAGTAAAAGGGAGACCCAGTACTTC; CDR3: CASSKRETQYF
V: TRBV20-1; D: -; J: TRBJ2-3; size: -; DNA: TGCAGTGGTGCGGGCGAGGCGACTTTT; CDR3: CSGAGEATF
V: TRBV6-5; D: -; J: TRBJ1-2; size: -; DNA: TGTGCCAGCAGTTACCAGGGAGTCTATGGCTACACCTTC; CDR3: CASSYQGVYGYTF
V: TRBV7-2; D: -; J: TRBJ2-3; size: -; DNA: TGTGCCAGCAGCTTAGGGCTCACAGATACGCAGTATTTT; CDR3: CASSLGLTDTQYF
V: TRBV6-2/TRBV6-3; D: TRBD1; J: TRBJ2-7; size: -; DNA: TGTGCCAGCAGCTACCCCGGGACAGGGAAATACGAGCAGTACTTC; CDR3: CASSYPGTGKYEQYF
V: TRBV6-2/TRBV6-3; D: -; J: TRBJ2-7; size: -; DNA: TGTGCCAGCAGTTCCACTCCCCACTACGAGCAGTACTTC; CDR3: CASSSTPHYEQYF